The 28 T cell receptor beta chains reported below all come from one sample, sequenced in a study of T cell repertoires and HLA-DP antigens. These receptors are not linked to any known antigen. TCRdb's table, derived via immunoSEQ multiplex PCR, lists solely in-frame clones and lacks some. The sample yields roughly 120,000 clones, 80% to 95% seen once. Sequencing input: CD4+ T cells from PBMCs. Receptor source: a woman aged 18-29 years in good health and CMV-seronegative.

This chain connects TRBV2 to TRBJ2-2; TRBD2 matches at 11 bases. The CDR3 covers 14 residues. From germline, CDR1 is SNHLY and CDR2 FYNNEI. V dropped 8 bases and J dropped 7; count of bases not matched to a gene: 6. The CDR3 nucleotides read TGTGCCAGCCTTAGCGGGGGGGCGAACGGGGAGCTGTTTTTT. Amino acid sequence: CASLSGGANGELFF.

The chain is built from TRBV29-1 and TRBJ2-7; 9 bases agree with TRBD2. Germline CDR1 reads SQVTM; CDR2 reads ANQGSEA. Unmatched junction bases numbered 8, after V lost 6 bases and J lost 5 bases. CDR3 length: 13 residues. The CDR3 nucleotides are TGCAGCGTCATTAGCGGGAGTGTCCACGAGCAGTACTTC. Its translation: CSVISGSVHEQYF.

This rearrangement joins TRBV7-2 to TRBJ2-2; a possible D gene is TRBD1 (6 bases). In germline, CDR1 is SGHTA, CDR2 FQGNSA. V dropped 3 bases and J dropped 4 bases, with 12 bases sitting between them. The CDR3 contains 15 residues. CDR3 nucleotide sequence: TGTGCCAGCAGCTTCGATGACAGGAGCACCGGGGAGCTGTTTTTT. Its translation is CASSFDDRSTGELFF.

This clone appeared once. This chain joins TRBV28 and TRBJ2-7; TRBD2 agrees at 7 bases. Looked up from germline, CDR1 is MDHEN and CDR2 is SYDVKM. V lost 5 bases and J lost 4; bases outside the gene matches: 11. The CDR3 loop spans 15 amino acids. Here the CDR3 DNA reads TGTGCCAGCAGTCCAGCTAGCGGTACGTGGTACGAGCAGTACTTC. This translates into CASSPASGTWYEQYF.

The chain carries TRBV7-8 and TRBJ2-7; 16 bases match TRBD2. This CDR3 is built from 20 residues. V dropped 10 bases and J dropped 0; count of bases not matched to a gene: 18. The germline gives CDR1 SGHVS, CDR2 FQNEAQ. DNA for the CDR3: TGTGCCACGTTCGGCGGGACTAGCGGGAGGGAAACTGTAAGCTCCTACGAGCAGTACTTC. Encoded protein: CATFGGTSGRETVSSYEQYF.

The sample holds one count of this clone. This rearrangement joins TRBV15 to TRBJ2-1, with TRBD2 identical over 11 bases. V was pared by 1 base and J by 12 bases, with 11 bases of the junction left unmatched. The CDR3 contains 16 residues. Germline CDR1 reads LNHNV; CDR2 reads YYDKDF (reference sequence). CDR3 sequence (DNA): TGTGCCACCAGCAGAGGGAAGGGGACTAGCGGCGGTGGGCAGTTCTTC. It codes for CATSRGKGTSGGGQFF.

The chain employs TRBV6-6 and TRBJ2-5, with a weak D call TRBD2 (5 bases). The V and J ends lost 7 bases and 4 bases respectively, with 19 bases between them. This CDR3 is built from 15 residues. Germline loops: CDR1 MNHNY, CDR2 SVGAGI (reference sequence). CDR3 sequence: CASIKWGLTTETQYF. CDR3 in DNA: TGTGCCAGCATCAAGTGGGGTTTGACTACAGAGACCCAGTACTTC.

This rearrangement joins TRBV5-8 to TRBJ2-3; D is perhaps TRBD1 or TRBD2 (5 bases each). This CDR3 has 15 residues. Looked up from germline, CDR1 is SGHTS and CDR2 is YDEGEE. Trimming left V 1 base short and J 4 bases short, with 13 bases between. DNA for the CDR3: TGTGCCAGCAGCTTGCGGGGCAGCGCGGCAGATACGCAGTATTTT. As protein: CASSLRGSAADTQYF.

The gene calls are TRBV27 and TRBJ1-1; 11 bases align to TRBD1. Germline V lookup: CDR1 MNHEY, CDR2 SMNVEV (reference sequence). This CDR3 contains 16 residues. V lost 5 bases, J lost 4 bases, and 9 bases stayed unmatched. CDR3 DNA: TGTGCCAGCAGTCGCGGACAGGGGGCCAGGGGCACTGAAGCTTTCTTT. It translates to CASSRGQGARGTEAFF.

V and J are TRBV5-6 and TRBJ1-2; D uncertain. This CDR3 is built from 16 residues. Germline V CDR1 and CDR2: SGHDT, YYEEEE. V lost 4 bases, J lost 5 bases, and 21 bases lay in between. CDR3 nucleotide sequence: TGTGCCAGCAGCCTGTTCGGGTTCCCATTTTCTTATGGCTACACCTTC. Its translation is CASSLFGFPFSYGYTF.

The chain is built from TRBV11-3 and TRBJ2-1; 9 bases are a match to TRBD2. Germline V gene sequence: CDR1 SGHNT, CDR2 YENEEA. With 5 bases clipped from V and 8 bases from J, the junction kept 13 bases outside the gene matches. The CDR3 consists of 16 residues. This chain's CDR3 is CASSPVAGGRSDEQFF. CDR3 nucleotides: TGTGCCAGCAGCCCTGTGGCGGGGGGGCGCAGCGATGAGCAGTTCTTC.

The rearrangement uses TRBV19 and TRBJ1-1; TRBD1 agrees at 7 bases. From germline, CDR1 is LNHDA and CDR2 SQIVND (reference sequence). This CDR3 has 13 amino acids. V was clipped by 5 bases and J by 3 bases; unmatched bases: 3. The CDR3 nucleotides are TGTGCCAGTAGTCTGGGACAGTACACTGAAGCTTTCTTT. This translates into CASSLGQYTEAFF.

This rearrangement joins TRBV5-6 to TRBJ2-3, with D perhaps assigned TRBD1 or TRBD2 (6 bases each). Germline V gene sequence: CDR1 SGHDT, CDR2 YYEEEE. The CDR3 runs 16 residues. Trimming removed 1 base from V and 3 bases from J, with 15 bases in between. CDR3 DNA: TGTGCCAGCAGCTTGCCCCCTACAGGGAGGACAGATACGCAGTATTTT. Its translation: CASSLPPTGRTDTQYF.

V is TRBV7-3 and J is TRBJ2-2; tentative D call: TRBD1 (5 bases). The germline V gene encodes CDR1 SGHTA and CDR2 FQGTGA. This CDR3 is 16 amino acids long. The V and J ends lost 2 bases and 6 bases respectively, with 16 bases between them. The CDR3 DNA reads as TGTGCCAGCAGCTTATTCCAGGGTCGGGCGTCCGGGGAGCTGTTTTTT. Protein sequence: CASSLFQGRASGELFF.

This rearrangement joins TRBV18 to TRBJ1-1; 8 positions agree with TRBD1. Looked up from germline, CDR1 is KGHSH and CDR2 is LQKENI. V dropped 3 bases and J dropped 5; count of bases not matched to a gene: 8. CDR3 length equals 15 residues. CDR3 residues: CASSPKGQGETEAFF. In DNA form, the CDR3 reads TGTGCCAGCTCACCTAAAGGACAGGGTGAAACTGAAGCTTTCTTT.

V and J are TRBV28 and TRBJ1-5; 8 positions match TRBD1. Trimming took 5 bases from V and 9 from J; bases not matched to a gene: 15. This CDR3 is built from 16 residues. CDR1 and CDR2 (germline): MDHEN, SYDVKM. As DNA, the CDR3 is TGTGCCAGCAGTGGACCGGGACAGGAGGCGGTCGGGCCCCAGCATTTT. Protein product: CASSGPGQEAVGPQHF.

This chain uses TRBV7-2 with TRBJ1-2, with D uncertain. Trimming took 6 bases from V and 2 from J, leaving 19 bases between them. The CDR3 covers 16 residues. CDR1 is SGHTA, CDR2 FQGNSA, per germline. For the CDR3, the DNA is TGTGCCAGCAGTATAGACTTCGGGGTAGGAAACTATGGCTACACCTTC. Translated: CASSIDFGVGNYGYTF.

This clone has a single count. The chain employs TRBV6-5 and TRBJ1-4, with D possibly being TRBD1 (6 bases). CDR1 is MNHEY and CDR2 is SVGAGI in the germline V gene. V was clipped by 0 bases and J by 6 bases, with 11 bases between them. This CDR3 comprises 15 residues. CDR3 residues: CASSYSPGEDEKLFF. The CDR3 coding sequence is TGTGCCAGCAGTTACTCGCCAGGGGAGGATGAAAAACTGTTTTTT.

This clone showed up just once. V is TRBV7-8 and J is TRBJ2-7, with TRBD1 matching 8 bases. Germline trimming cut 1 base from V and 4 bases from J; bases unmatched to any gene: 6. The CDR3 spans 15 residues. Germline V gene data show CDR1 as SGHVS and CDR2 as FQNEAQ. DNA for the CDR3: TGTGCCAGCAGCTTAGTTTCAGGGGGCGGGTACGAGCAGTACTTC. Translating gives CASSLVSGGGYEQYF.

This CDR3 reads CASSSPPPLAGGVNIQYF. CDR3 nucleotide sequence: TGTGCCAGCAGTTCCCCTCCGCCCCTAGCGGGAGGTGTAAACATTCAGTACTTC. The chain uses TRBV2 and TRBJ2-4; 11 bases are shared with TRBD2. CDR3 size: 18 residues. The V gene's germline CDR1 is SNHLY and CDR2 FYNNEI. V lost 5 bases, J lost 6 bases, and 15 bases stayed unmatched. The variable domain in full, completed from reference TRBV2 and TRBJ2-4, reads EPEVTQTPSHQVTQMGQEVILRCVPISNHLYFYWYRQILGQKVEFLVSFYNNEISEKSEIFDDQFSVERPDGSNFTLKIRSTKLEDSAMYFCASSSPPPLAGGVNIQYFGAGTRLSVL.

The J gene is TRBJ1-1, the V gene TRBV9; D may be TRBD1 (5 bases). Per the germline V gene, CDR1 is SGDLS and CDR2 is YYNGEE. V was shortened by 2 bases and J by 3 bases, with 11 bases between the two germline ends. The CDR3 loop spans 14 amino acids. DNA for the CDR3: TGTGCCAGCAGCGTGGGGGGTAGGGACACTGAAGCTTTCTTT. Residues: CASSVGGRDTEAFF.

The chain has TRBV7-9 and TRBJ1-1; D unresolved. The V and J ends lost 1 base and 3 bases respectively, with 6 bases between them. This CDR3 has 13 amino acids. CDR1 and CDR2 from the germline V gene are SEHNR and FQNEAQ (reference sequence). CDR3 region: CASSLEEYTEAFF. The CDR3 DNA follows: TGTGCCAGCAGCTTAGAGGAGTACACTGAAGCTTTCTTT.

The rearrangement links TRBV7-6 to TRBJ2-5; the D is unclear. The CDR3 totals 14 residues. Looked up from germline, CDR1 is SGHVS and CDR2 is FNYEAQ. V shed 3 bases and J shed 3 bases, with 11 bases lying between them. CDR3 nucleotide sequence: TGTGCCAGCAGCTTTAGCCCTGCCGAAGAGACCCAGTACTTC. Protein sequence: CASSFSPAEETQYF.

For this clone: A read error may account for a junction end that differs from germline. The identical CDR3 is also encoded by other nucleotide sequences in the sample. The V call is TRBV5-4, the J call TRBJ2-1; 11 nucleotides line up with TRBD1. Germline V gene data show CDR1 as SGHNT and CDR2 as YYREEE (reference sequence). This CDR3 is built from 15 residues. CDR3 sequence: CASSYGQGAYNEQFF. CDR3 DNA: TGTGCCAGCAGCTACGGACAGGGGGCCTACAATGAGCAATTCTTC.

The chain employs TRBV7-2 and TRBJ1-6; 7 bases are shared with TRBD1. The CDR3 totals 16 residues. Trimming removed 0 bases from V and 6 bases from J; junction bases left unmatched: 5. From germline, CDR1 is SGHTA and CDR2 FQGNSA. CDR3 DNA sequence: TGTGCCAGCAGCTTAGCGCGGACAGGCACTAATTCACCCCTCCACTTT. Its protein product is CASSLARTGTNSPLHF.

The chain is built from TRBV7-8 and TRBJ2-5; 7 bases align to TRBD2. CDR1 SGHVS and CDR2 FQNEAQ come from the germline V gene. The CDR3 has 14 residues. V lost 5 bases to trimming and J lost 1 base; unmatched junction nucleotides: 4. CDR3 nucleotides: TGTGCCAGCAGCCTCGGGACTACCCAAGAGACCCAGTACTTC. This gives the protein CASSLGTTQETQYF.

CDR3 sequence: CASSEGGTGNTIYF. The CDR3 bases are TGCGCCAGCAGCGAGGGGGGCACTGGAAACACCATATATTTT. J is TRBJ1-3 and V is TRBV5-1; weak D call: TRBD1 (6 bases). V gave up 4 bases and J gave up 2 bases, with 10 bases separating them. Germline values: CDR1 SGHRS, CDR2 YFSETQ. This CDR3 is 14 amino acids long.

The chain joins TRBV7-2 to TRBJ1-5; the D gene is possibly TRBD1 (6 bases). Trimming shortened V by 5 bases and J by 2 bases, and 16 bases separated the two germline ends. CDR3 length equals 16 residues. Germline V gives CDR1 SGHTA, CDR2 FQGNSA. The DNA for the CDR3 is TGTGCCAGCAGCCCCACCGGGGGCGGGGGCAATCAGCCCCAGCATTTT. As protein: CASSPTGGGGNQPQHF.